A single sample gave rise to the 9 T cell receptor beta chains below, sequenced in a study of cytomegalovirus exposure and HLA in healthy donors. The PCR ran on 60 Vbeta and 13 Jbeta primers. Clones were sequenced by immunoSEQ multiplex PCR, and TCRdb holds only the in-frame ones, with some missing. The repertoire consists of roughly 140,000 clones, with more than 80% occurring once and the leading ten covering roughly 4%. Sample: PBMCs. The receptor source for this set is a middle-aged woman in good health and CMV-seropositive.

A single count supports this clone. V gene TRBV5-8 combines with J gene TRBJ1-4; TRBD1 matches 9 bases. Germline CDR1 SGHTS, CDR2 YDEGEE. The CDR3 consists of 15 residues. Trimming at V came to 2 bases and at J to 6 bases, leaving 5 bases not matched to a gene. CDR3 coding DNA: TGTGCCAGCAGCTTAGCTACAGGGGGCGATGAAAAACTGTTTTTT. Residues: CASSLATGGDEKLFF.

V usage is TRBV6-5 and J usage is TRBJ2-5; tentative D call: TRBD2 (5 bases). Trimming stripped 2 bases from V and 5 bases from J, with 15 bases between. Germline assignment: CDR1 MNHEY and CDR2 SVGAGI. This CDR3 spans 15 amino acids. The CDR3 loop reads CASSYRLRGLETQYF. CDR3 in DNA: TGTGCCAGCAGTTACCGTTTGAGAGGGTTGGAGACCCAGTACTTC.

The chain recombines TRBV5-1 with TRBJ2-1; no firm D call. The CDR3 runs 15 residues. V lost 4 bases to trimming and J lost 6 bases, with 17 bases between them. Germline CDR1 reads SGHRS; CDR2 reads YFSETQ. CDR3 bases: TGCGCCAGCAGCCCCTTTACAGAGATGGCCAATGAGCAGTTCTTC. This encodes CASSPFTEMANEQFF.

The CDR3 DNA reads as TGTGCCAGCAGCGCGGTCGACAGTTCAAATCAGCCCCAGCATTTT. Protein: CASSAVDSSNQPQHF. The chain is built from TRBV9 and TRBJ1-5; D might be TRBD1 (5 bases). Trimming took 3 bases from V and 4 from J, leaving 14 bases between them. The CDR3 consists of 15 residues. Germline CDR1 is SGDLS and CDR2 is YYNGEE.

J is TRBJ2-5 and V is TRBV29-1, with 8 bases aligning to TRBD2. CDR3 length: 13 residues. The V and J ends lost 6 bases and 5 bases, in that order; junction bases with no gene match: 8. From germline, CDR1 is SQVTM and CDR2 ANQGSEA. CDR3 nucleotides: TGCAGCGTCCCTGGCGGGGGGTGGGAGACCCAGTACTTC. Its protein is CSVPGGGWETQYF. The full variable domain, its missing parts supplied by reference TRBV29-1 and TRBJ2-5, is SAVISQKPSRDICQRGTSLTIQCQVDSQVTMMFWYRQQPGQSLTLIATANQGSEATYESGFVIDKFPISRPNLTFSTLTVSNMSPEDSSIYLCSVPGGGWETQYFGPGTRLLVL.

The CDR3 nucleotides read TGCAGTGCTAGTAGTGAGACCCAGTACTTC. Translation: CSASSETQYF. This rearrangement joins TRBV20-1 to TRBJ2-5; unclear D gene. The CDR3 runs to 10 residues. Trimming cost V 3 bases and J 5 bases, with 4 bases left between them. Germline V gene sequence: CDR1 DFQATT, CDR2 SNEGSKA (reference sequence).

This rearrangement joins TRBV9 to TRBJ2-7; D might be TRBD1 (6 bases). The CDR3 runs to 14 residues. Germline CDR1 SGDLS, CDR2 YYNGEE. V lost 4 bases and J 5 bases, leaving 16 bases between the germline ends. DNA of the CDR3: TGTGCCAGCAGCCCGAAGAACAGGGACCACGAGCAGTACTTC. Translating gives CASSPKNRDHEQYF.

The gene calls are TRBV7-2 and TRBJ2-7; 7 bases line up with TRBD2. The CDR3 extends over 15 amino acids. Germline V lookup: CDR1 SGHTA, CDR2 FQGNSA. J lost 4 bases, V lost 5 bases, and 11 bases had no gene match. CDR3: CASSERGAGMYEQYF. Here the CDR3 DNA reads TGTGCCAGCAGCGAAAGGGGAGCGGGGATGTACGAGCAGTACTTC. Based on the CDR3 plus reference TRBV7-2 and TRBJ2-7, the full variable domain is GAGVSQSPSNKVTEKGKDVELRCDPISGHTALYWYRQSLGQGLEFLIYFQGNSAPDKSGLPSDRFSAERTGGSVSTLTIQRTQQEDSAVYLCASSERGAGMYEQYFGPGTRLTVT.

V usage is TRBV5-1 and J usage is TRBJ2-7; 11 nucleotides match TRBD2. The junction had 2 bases not matched to a gene; V was cut back by 5 bases and J by 4 bases. Germline CDR1 reads SGHRS; CDR2 reads YFSETQ. This CDR3 spans 13 amino acids. CDR3 in amino acids: CASRGTSGYEQYF. The CDR3 DNA is TGCGCCAGCAGAGGGACTAGCGGATACGAGCAGTACTTC. Full variable domain (rest looked up from reference TRBV5-1 and TRBJ2-7): KAGVTQTPRYLIKTRGQQVTLSCSPISGHRSVSWYQQTPGQGLQFLFEYFSETQRNKGNFPGRFSGRQFSNSRSEMNVSTLELGDSALYLCASRGTSGYEQYFGPGTRLTVT.